A selection of T cell receptor beta chains follows, all from one sample in a study of T cells in Graves' hyperthyroidism and ophthalmopathy. Via MiXCR, TCRdb re-called the multiplex PCR reads, giving one row per CDR3 protein. Of about 610,000 distinct CDR3 sequences listed, roughly 50% are singletons. Sequenced: peripheral blood or thyroid tissue (not recorded which). The receptors shown here come from a woman between 18 and 30 years old with Graves' hyperthyroidism. The CDR3 runs from the conserved cysteine through the conserved F or W. D genes are given only for firm matches. Size is stated for part of the rows, as once, few or many counts, or as a class when the clone is expanded.

j_gene: TRBJ1-4
v_gene: TRBV7-6
abundance: NA
d_gene: NA
CDR3nt: TGTGCCAGCAGCTCCCGCGGGACTAGCGCTTACAATGAAAAACTGTTTTTT
CDR3aa: CASSSRGTSAYNEKLFF

j_gene: TRBJ1-2
v_gene: TRBV5-1
abundance: NA
d_gene: TRBD1
CDR3nt: TGTGCCAGCAGTACCCCGGGACAGGGGACAGATGGCTACACCTTC
CDR3aa: CASSTPGQGTDGYTF

j_gene: TRBJ2-5
v_gene: TRBV4-2
abundance: many
d_gene: NA
CDR3nt: TGTGCCAGCTCGCTAGGAGGGGGGGGCCAAGAGACCCAGTACTTC
CDR3aa: CASSLGGGGQETQYF

j_gene: TRBJ1-1
v_gene: TRBV25-1
abundance: many
d_gene: TRBD1
CDR3nt: TGTGCCAGCATCGAGGGGGCCGAGGACACTGAAGCTTTCTTT
CDR3aa: CASIEGAEDTEAFF

j_gene: TRBJ1-1
v_gene: TRBV18
abundance: many
d_gene: NA
CDR3nt: TGTGCCAGCTCACCAACTAGGGACACTGAAGCTTTCTTT
CDR3aa: CASSPTRDTEAFF

j_gene: TRBJ1-2
v_gene: TRBV27
abundance: many
d_gene: TRBD1
CDR3nt: TGTGCCAGCAGTTTATCGTCAGGGGGCGAAGGCTACACCTTC
CDR3aa: CASSLSSGGEGYTF

j_gene: TRBJ1-1
v_gene: TRBV5-6
abundance: many
d_gene: NA
CDR3nt: TGTGCCAGCAGCTTGTTCTACGGGAACACTGAAGCTTTCTTT
CDR3aa: CASSLFYGNTEAFF

j_gene: TRBJ1-2
v_gene: TRBV7-3
abundance: NA
d_gene: TRBD1
CDR3nt: TGTGCCAGCAGCTTAGACAGGGTCAAGAATGGCTACACCTTC
CDR3aa: CASSLDRVKNGYTF

j_gene: TRBJ2-7
v_gene: TRBV29-1
abundance: few
d_gene: TRBD1
CDR3nt: TGCAGCGTTAGACAGGGAGCTGACGAGCAGTACTTC
CDR3aa: CSVRQGADEQYF

j_gene: TRBJ2-7
v_gene: TRBV27
abundance: NA
d_gene: NA
CDR3nt: TGTGCCAGCAGTTTAGGGTGGCAGGGCCACGAGCAGTACTTC
CDR3aa: CASSLGWQGHEQYF

j_gene: TRBJ2-3
v_gene: TRBV7-8
abundance: NA
d_gene: TRBD2
CDR3nt: TGTGCCAGCCGGCTAGCGGGAGGTAGACCAGATACGCAGTATTTT
CDR3aa: CASRLAGGRPDTQYF

j_gene: TRBJ2-7
v_gene: TRBV10-3
abundance: many
d_gene: NA
CDR3nt: TGTGCCTCCCAGGGGAACCCCGATGGCGAGCAGTACTTC
CDR3aa: CASQGNPDGEQYF

j_gene: TRBJ2-3
v_gene: TRBV4-2
abundance: NA
d_gene: TRBD1
CDR3nt: TGTGCCAGCAGCCCTCAGGGGGCGGATTCCAGTAATACGCAGTATTTT
CDR3aa: CASSPQGADSSNTQYF

j_gene: TRBJ1-1
v_gene: TRBV5-1
abundance: many
d_gene: NA
CDR3nt: TGCGCCAGCAGCCCAGGGACCGGGGCGACTGAAGCTTTCTTT
CDR3aa: CASSPGTGATEAFF

j_gene: TRBJ2-7
v_gene: TRBV2
abundance: many
d_gene: NA
CDR3nt: TGTGCCAGCAGTCCCTCAGGGAGGGGGCAGAACTACGAGCAGTACTTC
CDR3aa: CASSPSGRGQNYEQYF

j_gene: TRBJ1-4
v_gene: TRBV20-1
abundance: few
d_gene: NA
CDR3nt: TGCAGTGCTAGAGTCCCGGGCCAAAAACTGTTTTTT
CDR3aa: CSARVPGQKLFF

j_gene: TRBJ1-6
v_gene: TRBV15
abundance: few
d_gene: NA
CDR3nt: TGTGCCACCAGCAGAGGGGAGGGGTCACCCCTCCACTTT
CDR3aa: CATSRGEGSPLHF

j_gene: TRBJ2-6
v_gene: TRBV2
abundance: many
d_gene: NA
CDR3nt: TGTGCCAGCAGTGTACACGGCTCTGGGGCCAACGTCCTGACTTTC
CDR3aa: CASSVHGSGANVLTF

j_gene: TRBJ2-2
v_gene: TRBV10-3
abundance: NA
d_gene: NA
CDR3nt: NA
CDR3aa: CAISAGPRGSGANVLTFGAGELFF

j_gene: TRBJ2-3
v_gene: TRBV29-1
abundance: many
d_gene: TRBD2
CDR3nt: TGCAGCGTTAGCGGGAGGAGCACAGATACGCAGTATTTT
CDR3aa: CSVSGRSTDTQYF

j_gene: TRBJ1-1
v_gene: TRBV4-3
abundance: NA
d_gene: NA
CDR3nt: TGCGCCAGCAGCCAAGACAGGGTCTCCACTGAAGCTTTCTTT
CDR3aa: CASSQDRVSTEAFF

j_gene: TRBJ2-5
v_gene: TRBV7-9
abundance: NA
d_gene: NA
CDR3nt: TGTGCCAGCAGCCCACGACTAGCTAGGGGGGGTCGGCTCCAAGAGACCCAGTACTTC
CDR3aa: CASSPRLARGGRLQETQYF

j_gene: TRBJ2-1
v_gene: TRBV10-3
abundance: few
d_gene: NA
CDR3nt: TGTGCCATCAGTGGGAGGGCCTTCAATGAGCAGTTCTTC
CDR3aa: CAISGRAFNEQFF

j_gene: TRBJ2-1
v_gene: TRBV9
abundance: few
d_gene: NA
CDR3nt: TGTGCCAGCAGCGAGACCGCCCCTGGCTCCTACAATGAGCAGTTCTTC
CDR3aa: CASSETAPGSYNEQFF

j_gene: TRBJ1-2
v_gene: TRBV18
abundance: NA
d_gene: NA
CDR3nt: TGTGCCAGCTCACCAGTTAGGCTAAACTATGGCTACACCTTC
CDR3aa: CASSPVRLNYGYTF